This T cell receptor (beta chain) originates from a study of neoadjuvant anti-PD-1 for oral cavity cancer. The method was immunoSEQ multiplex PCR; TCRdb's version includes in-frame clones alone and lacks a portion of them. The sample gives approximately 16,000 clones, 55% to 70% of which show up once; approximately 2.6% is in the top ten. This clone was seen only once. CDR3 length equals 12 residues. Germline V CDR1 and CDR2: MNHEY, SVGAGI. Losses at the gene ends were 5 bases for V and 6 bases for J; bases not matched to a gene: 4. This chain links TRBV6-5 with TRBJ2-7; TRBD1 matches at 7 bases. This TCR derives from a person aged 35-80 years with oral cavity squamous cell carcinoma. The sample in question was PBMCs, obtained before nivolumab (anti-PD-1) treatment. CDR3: CASSDTGVEQYF. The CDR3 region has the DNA TGTGCCAGCAGTGACACAGGGGTCGAGCAGTACTTC.